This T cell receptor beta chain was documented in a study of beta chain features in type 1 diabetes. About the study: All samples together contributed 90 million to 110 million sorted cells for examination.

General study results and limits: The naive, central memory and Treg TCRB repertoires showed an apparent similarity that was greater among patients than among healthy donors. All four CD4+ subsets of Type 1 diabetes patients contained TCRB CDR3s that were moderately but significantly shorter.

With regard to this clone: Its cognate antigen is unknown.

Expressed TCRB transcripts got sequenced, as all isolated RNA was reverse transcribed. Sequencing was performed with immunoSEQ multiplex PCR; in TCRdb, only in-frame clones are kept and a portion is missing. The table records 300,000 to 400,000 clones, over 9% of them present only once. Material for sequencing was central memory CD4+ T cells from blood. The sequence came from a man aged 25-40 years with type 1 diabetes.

This CDR3 reads CASSLLGGTGGLETQYF. CDR3 DNA sequence: TGTGCCAGCAGTTTACTTGGCGGGACAGGGGGCTTAGAGACCCAGTACTTC. The genes are TRBV28 and TRBJ2-5; 12 bases line up with TRBD1. The CDR3 is 17 amino acids. CDR1 is MDHEN and CDR2 is SYDVKM in the germline V gene. V lost 2 bases to trimming and J lost 4 bases; unmatched junction nucleotides: 8.